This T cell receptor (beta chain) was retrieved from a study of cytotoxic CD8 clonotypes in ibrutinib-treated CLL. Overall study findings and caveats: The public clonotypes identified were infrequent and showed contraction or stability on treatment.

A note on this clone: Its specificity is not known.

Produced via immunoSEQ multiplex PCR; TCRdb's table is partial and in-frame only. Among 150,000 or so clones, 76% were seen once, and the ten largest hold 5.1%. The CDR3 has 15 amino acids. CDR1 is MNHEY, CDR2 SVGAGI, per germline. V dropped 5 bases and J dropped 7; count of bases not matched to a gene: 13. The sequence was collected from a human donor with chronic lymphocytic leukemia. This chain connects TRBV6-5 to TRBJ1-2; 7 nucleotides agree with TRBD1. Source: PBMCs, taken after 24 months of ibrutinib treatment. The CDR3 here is CASSRPGGGSRGYTF. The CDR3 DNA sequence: TGTGCCAGCAGTCGACCAGGGGGGGGTTCGCGTGGCTACACCTTC.